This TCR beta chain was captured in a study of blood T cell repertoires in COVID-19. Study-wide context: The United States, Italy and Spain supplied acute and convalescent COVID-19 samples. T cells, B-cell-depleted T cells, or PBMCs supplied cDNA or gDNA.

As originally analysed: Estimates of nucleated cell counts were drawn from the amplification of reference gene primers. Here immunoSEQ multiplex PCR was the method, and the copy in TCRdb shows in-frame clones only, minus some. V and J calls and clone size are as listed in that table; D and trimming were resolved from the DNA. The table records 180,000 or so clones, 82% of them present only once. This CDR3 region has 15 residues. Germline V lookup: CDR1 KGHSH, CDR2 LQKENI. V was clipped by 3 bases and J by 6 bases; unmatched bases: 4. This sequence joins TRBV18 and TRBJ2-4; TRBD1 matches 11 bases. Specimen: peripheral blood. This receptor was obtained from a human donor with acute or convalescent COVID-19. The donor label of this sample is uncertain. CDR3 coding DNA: TGTGCCAGCTCACCGCCGGGGACAGGGGGAAACATTCAGTACTTC. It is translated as CASSPPGTGGNIQYF.